These T cell receptor beta chains were read from a single sample in a study of cytomegalovirus exposure and HLA in healthy donors. TCRdb keeps only in-frame clones here, not all; method: immunoSEQ multiplex PCR. The sample holds approximately 170,000 clones, 65% to 85% seen once. Sample: PBMCs. The source of these receptors is a woman between 18 and 29 years old in good health and CMV-seronegative. Each CDR3 is given with its conserved first and last residue. The D gene is left open where the match is weak. Clone size is shown for a subset of rows, as once, few, many or a class of expanded clone.

J gene: TRBJ2-7
D gene: NA
V gene: TRBV6-1
clone size: NA
CDR3 protein: CASSEATGQYSYEQYF
CDR3 DNA: TGTGCCAGCAGTGAAGCGACAGGTCAGTACTCCTACGAGCAGTACTTC

J gene: TRBJ2-1
D gene: TRBD2
V gene: TRBV28
clone size: NA
CDR3 protein: CASSLGLAGAPQFF
CDR3 DNA: TGTGCCAGCAGTCTTGGACTAGCGGGGGCCCCGCAGTTCTTC

J gene: TRBJ1-5
D gene: NA
V gene: TRBV6-1
clone size: few
CDR3 protein: CASTLQDSNQPQHF
CDR3 DNA: TGTGCCAGCACCCTACAGGATTCGAATCAGCCCCAGCATTTT

J gene: TRBJ2-1
D gene: TRBD2
V gene: TRBV10-3
clone size: NA
CDR3 protein: CAIRDPGLDNEQFF
CDR3 DNA: TGTGCCATCAGAGATCCGGGACTAGACAATGAGCAGTTCTTC

J gene: TRBJ1-2
D gene: NA
V gene: TRBV5-4
clone size: NA
CDR3 protein: CASSLSAGVVGGYTF
CDR3 DNA: TGTGCCAGCAGCTTATCTGCGGGGGTTGTGGGCGGCTACACCTTC

J gene: TRBJ2-7
D gene: TRBD1
V gene: TRBV7-6
clone size: NA
CDR3 protein: CASSPTTGTGGEQYF
CDR3 DNA: TGTGCCAGCAGCCCCACGACCGGGACAGGGGGCGAGCAGTACTTC

J gene: TRBJ1-1
D gene: NA
V gene: TRBV10-2
clone size: few
CDR3 protein: CASSVGVNTEAFF
CDR3 DNA: TGCGCCAGCAGTGTCGGGGTAAACACTGAAGCTTTCTTT

J gene: TRBJ2-5
D gene: TRBD2
V gene: TRBV4-3
clone size: NA
CDR3 protein: CASSQVLRLAGGTQYF
CDR3 DNA: TGCGCCAGCAGCCAAGTTCTGAGACTAGCGGGAGGGACCCAGTACTTC

J gene: TRBJ2-3
D gene: TRBD2
V gene: TRBV10-3
clone size: NA
CDR3 protein: CAISTLLAGGDTQYF
CDR3 DNA: TGTGCCATCAGTACGCTTCTAGCGGGGGGAGATACGCAGTATTTT

J gene: TRBJ2-7
D gene: NA
V gene: TRBV27
clone size: NA
CDR3 protein: CASSLVPMVGQLSYEQYF
CDR3 DNA: TGTGCCAGCAGTTTAGTTCCTATGGTAGGACAGCTATCCTACGAGCAGTACTTC

J gene: TRBJ2-2
D gene: NA
V gene: TRBV7-2
clone size: NA
CDR3 protein: CASSRTGDTGELFF
CDR3 DNA: TGTGCCAGCAGCAGAACAGGTGACACCGGGGAGCTGTTTTTT

J gene: TRBJ2-5
D gene: TRBD2
V gene: TRBV10-2
clone size: NA
CDR3 protein: CASSLLAGGGTQYF
CDR3 DNA: TGCGCCAGCAGCCTACTAGCGGGAGGGGGGACCCAGTACTTC

J gene: TRBJ2-3
D gene: NA
V gene: TRBV5-1
clone size: once
CDR3 protein: CASARVGTRPDTQYF
CDR3 DNA: TGCGCCAGCGCCCGGGTCGGGACACGTCCAGATACGCAGTATTTT

J gene: TRBJ1-1
D gene: TRBD1
V gene: TRBV27
clone size: NA
CDR3 protein: CASSWTGILTEAFF
CDR3 DNA: TGTGCCAGCAGTTGGACAGGGATCCTCACTGAAGCTTTCTTT

J gene: TRBJ2-1
D gene: TRBD2
V gene: TRBV28
clone size: NA
CDR3 protein: CASSLLVAGAANEQFF
CDR3 DNA: TGTGCCAGCAGTTTATTGGTAGCGGGGGCCGCTAATGAGCAGTTCTTC

J gene: TRBJ1-6
D gene: NA
V gene: TRBV9
clone size: NA
CDR3 protein: CASSVSDYRPLHF
CDR3 DNA: TGTGCCAGCAGCGTATCTGACTATAGGCCCCTCCACTTT

J gene: TRBJ2-5
D gene: NA
V gene: TRBV7-9
clone size: NA
CDR3 protein: CASSLKTMQETQYF
CDR3 DNA: TGTGCCAGCAGCTTGAAAACAATGCAAGAGACCCAGTACTTC

J gene: TRBJ2-1
D gene: NA
V gene: TRBV10-1
clone size: NA
CDR3 protein: CASSGGQPVSYNEQFF
CDR3 DNA: TGCGCCAGCAGTGGGGGACAACCCGTCTCCTACAATGAGCAGTTCTTC

J gene: TRBJ2-7
D gene: NA
V gene: TRBV6-5
clone size: NA
CDR3 protein: CASSEAQIGEQYF
CDR3 DNA: TGTGCCAGCAGTGAAGCCCAAATCGGCGAGCAGTACTTC

J gene: TRBJ1-2
D gene: NA
V gene: TRBV14
clone size: NA
CDR3 protein: CASSQGGEDNYGYTF
CDR3 DNA: TGTGCCAGCAGCCAAGGAGGGGAGGATAACTATGGCTACACCTTC

J gene: TRBJ2-3
D gene: TRBD2
V gene: TRBV7-9
clone size: NA
CDR3 protein: CASSLAAGEDTQYF
CDR3 DNA: TGTGCCAGCAGCTTAGCTGCGGGGGAAGATACGCAGTATTTT

J gene: TRBJ2-7
D gene: NA
V gene: TRBV25-1
clone size: NA
CDR3 protein: CASSEYSGVGSYEQYF
CDR3 DNA: TGTGCCAGCAGTGAGTACTCAGGGGTGGGCTCCTACGAGCAGTACTTC

J gene: TRBJ1-4
D gene: TRBD1
V gene: TRBV30
clone size: NA
CDR3 protein: CAWSVLGQGNEKLFF
CDR3 DNA: TGTGCCTGGAGTGTTCTGGGACAGGGCAATGAAAAACTGTTTTTT

J gene: TRBJ2-7
D gene: TRBD2
V gene: TRBV15
clone size: NA
CDR3 protein: CATRSTSGRTEQYF
CDR3 DNA: TGTGCCACCAGAAGCACTAGCGGGAGGACCGAGCAGTACTTC

J gene: TRBJ1-2
D gene: NA
V gene: TRBV6-6
clone size: NA
CDR3 protein: CASSAPVEGAHGYTF
CDR3 DNA: TGTGCCAGCAGTGCACCGGTGGAGGGTGCGCATGGCTACACCTTC

J gene: TRBJ2-1
D gene: NA
V gene: TRBV27
clone size: NA
CDR3 protein: CASSLARFGGVWNEQFF
CDR3 DNA: TGTGCCAGCTCCCTCGCTAGGTTTGGCGGGGTTTGGAATGAGCAGTTCTTC

J gene: TRBJ1-4
D gene: NA
V gene: TRBV4-1
clone size: NA
CDR3 protein: CASSQGQSNEKLFF
CDR3 DNA: TGCGCCAGCAGCCAAGGACAGTCTAATGAAAAACTGTTTTTT

J gene: TRBJ2-2
D gene: TRBD1
V gene: TRBV19
clone size: NA
CDR3 protein: CASSTPRQGGYTGELFF
CDR3 DNA: TGTGCCAGTAGTACCCCTAGACAGGGGGGGTACACCGGGGAGCTGTTTTTT

J gene: TRBJ2-2
D gene: TRBD1
V gene: TRBV28
clone size: NA
CDR3 protein: CASRRGDRGTGELFF
CDR3 DNA: TGTGCCAGCAGACGCGGGGACAGGGGTACCGGGGAGCTGTTTTTT

J gene: TRBJ1-6
D gene: NA
V gene: TRBV5-1
clone size: NA
CDR3 protein: CASSKETRNSPLHF
CDR3 DNA: TGCGCCAGCAGCAAGGAAACGCGGAATTCACCCCTCCACTTT

J gene: TRBJ2-2
D gene: NA
V gene: TRBV7-6
clone size: NA
CDR3 protein: CASSLTGVAATGELFF
CDR3 DNA: TGTGCCAGCAGCTTAACAGGTGTGGCTGCGACCGGGGAGCTGTTTTTT

J gene: TRBJ1-6
D gene: TRBD1
V gene: TRBV28
clone size: NA
CDR3 protein: CARITKGQGLNSPLHF
CDR3 DNA: TGTGCCAGGATAACAAAGGGACAGGGGTTAAATTCACCCCTCCACTTT

J gene: TRBJ2-3
D gene: TRBD2
V gene: TRBV29-1
clone size: few
CDR3 protein: CSVGDSGGAVDTQYF
CDR3 DNA: TGCAGCGTTGGTGATAGCGGGGGGGCAGTCGATACGCAGTATTTT